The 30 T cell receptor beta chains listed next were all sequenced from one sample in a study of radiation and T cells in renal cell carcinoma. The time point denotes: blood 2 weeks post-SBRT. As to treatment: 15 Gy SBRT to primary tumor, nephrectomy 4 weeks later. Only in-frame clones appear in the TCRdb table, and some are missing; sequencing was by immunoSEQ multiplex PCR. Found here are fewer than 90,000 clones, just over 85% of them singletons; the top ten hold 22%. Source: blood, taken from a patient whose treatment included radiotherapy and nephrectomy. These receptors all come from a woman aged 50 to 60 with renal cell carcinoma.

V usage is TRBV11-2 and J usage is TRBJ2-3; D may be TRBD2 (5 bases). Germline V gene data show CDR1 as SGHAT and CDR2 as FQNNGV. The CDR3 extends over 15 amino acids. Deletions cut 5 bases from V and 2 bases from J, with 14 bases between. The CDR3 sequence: CASSHLSGSTDTQYF. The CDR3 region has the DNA TGTGCCAGCAGCCATCTGAGCGGCTCCACAGATACGCAGTATTTT.

The CDR3 DNA sequence: TGCAGCGCCTTAGGAGCGGGGTCAGGATCACCCCTCCACTTT. It specifies CSALGAGSGSPLHF. The V and J genes are TRBV29-1 and TRBJ1-6, with D unresolved. The CDR3 runs 14 residues. The V and J ends lost 7 bases and 10 bases respectively, with 20 bases between them. Germline lookup yields CDR1 SQVTM and CDR2 ANQGSEA.

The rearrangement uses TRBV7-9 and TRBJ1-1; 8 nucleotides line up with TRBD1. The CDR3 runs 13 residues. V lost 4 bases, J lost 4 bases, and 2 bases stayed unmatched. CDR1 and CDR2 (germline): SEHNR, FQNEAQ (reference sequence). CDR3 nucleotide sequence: TGTGCCAGCAGCTCACAGGGGGGCACTGAAGCTTTCTTT. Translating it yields CASSSQGGTEAFF.

CDR3 coding DNA: TGTGCCAGCAGCTGGACAGGGTGGACCGGGGAGCTGTTTTTT. Its protein is CASSWTGWTGELFF. V and J are TRBV27 and TRBJ2-2; 8 bases match TRBD1. Germline lookup yields CDR1 MNHEY and CDR2 SMNVEV (reference sequence). The CDR3 sequence is 14 residues long. With V trimmed by 6 bases and J by 5 bases, 5 bases remained unmatched.

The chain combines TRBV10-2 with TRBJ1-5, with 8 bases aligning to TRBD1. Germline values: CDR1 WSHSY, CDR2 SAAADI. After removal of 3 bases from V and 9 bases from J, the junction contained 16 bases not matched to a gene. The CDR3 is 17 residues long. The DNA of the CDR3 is TGCGCCAGCAGTGATGTGACCCCAGGGGGCCCGAGGGTGCCCCAGCATTTT. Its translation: CASSDVTPGGPRVPQHF.

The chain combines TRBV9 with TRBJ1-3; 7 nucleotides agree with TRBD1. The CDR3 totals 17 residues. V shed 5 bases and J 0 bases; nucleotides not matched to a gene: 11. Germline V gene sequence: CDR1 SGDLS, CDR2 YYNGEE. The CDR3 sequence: CASSAGQINHSGNTIYF. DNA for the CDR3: TGTGCCAGCAGTGCGGGACAGATAAACCACTCTGGAAACACCATATATTTT.

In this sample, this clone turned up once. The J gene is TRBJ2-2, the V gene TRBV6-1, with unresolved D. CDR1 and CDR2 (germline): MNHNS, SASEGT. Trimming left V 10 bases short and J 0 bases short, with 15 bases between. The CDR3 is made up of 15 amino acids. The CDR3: CATLLWAANTGELFF. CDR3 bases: TGTGCCACCCTACTCTGGGCTGCGAACACCGGGGAGCTGTTTTTT.

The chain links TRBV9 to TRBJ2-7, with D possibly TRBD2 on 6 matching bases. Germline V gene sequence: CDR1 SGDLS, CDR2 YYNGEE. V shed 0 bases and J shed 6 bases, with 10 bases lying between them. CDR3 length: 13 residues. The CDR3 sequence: CASSVVGSGEQYF. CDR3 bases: TGTGCCAGCAGCGTAGTCGGTAGCGGCGAGCAGTACTTC.

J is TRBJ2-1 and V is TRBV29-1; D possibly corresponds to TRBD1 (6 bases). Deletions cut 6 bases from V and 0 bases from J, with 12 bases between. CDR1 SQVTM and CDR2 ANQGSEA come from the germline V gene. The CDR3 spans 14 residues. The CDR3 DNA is TGCAGCGTCCCCACAGGGAGCTCCTACAATGAGCAGTTCTTC. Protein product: CSVPTGSSYNEQFF.

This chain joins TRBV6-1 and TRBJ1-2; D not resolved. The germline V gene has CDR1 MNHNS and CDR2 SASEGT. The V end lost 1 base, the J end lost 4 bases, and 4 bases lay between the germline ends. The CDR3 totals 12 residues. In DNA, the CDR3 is TGTGCCAGCAGTGAAGGCCCCTATGGCTACACCTTC. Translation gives CASSEGPYGYTF.

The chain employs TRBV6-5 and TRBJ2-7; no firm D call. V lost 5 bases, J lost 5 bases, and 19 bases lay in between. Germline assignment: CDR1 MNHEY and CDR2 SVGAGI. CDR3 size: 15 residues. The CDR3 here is CASSQPSDPDNEQYF. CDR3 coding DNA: TGTGCCAGCAGTCAACCCTCGGACCCCGACAACGAGCAGTACTTC.

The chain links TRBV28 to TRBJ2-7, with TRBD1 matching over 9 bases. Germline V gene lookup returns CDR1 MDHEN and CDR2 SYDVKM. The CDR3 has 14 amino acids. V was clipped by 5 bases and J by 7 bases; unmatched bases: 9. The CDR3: CASSLTGTGFEQYF. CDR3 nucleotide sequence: TGTGCCAGCAGTCTGACCGGGACAGGGTTTGAGCAGTACTTC.

The CDR3 loop reads CAFLRGGTEAFF. DNA of the CDR3: TGTGCCTTCCTCCGGGGCGGTACTGAAGCTTTCTTT. The chain links TRBV7-9 to TRBJ1-1; D might be TRBD1 (5 bases). The germline gives CDR1 SEHNR, CDR2 FQNEAQ (reference sequence). The CDR3 runs 12 residues. Trimming left V 11 bases short and J 5 bases short, with 15 bases between.

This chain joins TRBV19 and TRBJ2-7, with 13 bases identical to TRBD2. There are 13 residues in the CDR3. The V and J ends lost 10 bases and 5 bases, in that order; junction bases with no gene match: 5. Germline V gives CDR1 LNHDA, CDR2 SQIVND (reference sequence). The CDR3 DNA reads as TGTGCCACCCGGACTAGCGGGAGTAACGAGCAGTACTTC. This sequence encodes CATRTSGSNEQYF.

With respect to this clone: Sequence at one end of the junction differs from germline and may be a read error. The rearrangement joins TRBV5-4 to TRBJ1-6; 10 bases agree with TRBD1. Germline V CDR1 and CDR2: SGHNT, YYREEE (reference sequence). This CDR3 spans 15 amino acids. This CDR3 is CASSPGQGSYSPLHF. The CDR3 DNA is TGCGCCAGCAGCCCGGGACAGGGGTCGTATTCACCCCTCCACTTT.

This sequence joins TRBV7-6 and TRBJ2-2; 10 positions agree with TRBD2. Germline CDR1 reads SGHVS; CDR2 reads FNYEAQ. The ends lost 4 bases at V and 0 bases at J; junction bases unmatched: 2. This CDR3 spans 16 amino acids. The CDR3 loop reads CASSSGLAANTGELFF. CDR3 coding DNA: TGTGCCAGCAGCTCCGGACTAGCGGCGAACACCGGGGAGCTGTTTTTT.

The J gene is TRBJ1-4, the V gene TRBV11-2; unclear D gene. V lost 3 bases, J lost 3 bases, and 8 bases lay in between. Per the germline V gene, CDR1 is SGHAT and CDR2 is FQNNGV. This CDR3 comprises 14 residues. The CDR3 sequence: CASSFGLSNEKLFF. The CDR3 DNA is TGTGCCAGCAGCTTCGGCCTCTCTAATGAAAAACTGTTTTTT.

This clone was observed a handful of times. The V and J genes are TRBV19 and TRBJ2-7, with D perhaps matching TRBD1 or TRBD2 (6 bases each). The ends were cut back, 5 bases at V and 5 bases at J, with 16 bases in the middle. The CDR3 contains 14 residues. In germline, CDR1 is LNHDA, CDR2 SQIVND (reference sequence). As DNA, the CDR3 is TGTGCCAGTAGTGCCCGTTGGGGGGCCCACGAGCAGTACTTC. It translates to CASSARWGAHEQYF. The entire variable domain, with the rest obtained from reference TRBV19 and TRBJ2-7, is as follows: DGGITQSPKYLFRKEGQNVTLSCEQNLNHDAMYWYRQDPGQGLRLIYYSQIVNDFQKGDIAEGYSVSREKKESFPLTVTSAQKNPTAFYLCASSARWGAHEQYFGPGTRLTVT.

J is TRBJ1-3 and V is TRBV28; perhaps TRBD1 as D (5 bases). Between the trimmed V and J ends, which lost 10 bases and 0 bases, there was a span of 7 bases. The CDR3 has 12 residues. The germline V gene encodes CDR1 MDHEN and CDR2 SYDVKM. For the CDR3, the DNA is TGTGCCACCCAGGGCTCTGGAAACACCATATATTTT. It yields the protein CATQGSGNTIYF.

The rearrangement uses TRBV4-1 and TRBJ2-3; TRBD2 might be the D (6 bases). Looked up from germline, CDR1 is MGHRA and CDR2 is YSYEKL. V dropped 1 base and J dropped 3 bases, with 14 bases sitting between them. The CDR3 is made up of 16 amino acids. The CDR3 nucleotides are TGCGCCAGCAGCCAAGCCCGGGGGATGAGGACAGATACGCAGTATTTT. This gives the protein CASSQARGMRTDTQYF.

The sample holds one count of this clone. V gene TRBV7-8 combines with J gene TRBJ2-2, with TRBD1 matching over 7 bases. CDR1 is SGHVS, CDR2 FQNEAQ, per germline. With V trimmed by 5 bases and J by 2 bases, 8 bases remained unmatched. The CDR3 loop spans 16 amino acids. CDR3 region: CASSVRDSANTGELFF. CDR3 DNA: TGTGCCAGCAGCGTCCGGGACAGCGCAAACACCGGGGAGCTGTTTTTT.

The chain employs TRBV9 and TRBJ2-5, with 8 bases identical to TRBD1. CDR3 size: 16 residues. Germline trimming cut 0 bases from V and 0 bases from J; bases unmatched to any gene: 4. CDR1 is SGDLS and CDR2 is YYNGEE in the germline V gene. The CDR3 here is CASSVAAGGHQETQYF. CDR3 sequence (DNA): TGTGCCAGCAGCGTAGCGGCAGGGGGCCACCAAGAGACCCAGTACTTC.

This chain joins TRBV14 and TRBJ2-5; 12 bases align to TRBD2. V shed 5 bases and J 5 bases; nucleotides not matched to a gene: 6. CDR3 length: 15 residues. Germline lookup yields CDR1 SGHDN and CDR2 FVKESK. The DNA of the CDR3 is TGTGCCAGCAGCGGACTAGCGGGAATGTTGGAGACCCAGTACTTC. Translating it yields CASSGLAGMLETQYF.

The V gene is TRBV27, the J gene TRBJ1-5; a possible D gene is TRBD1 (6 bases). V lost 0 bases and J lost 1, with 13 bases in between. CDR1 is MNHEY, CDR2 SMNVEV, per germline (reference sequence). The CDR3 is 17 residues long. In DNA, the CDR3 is TGTGCCAGCAGTTTATCGGGGAACAGGGAGAGCAATCAGCCCCAGCATTTT. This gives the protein CASSLSGNRESNQPQHF.

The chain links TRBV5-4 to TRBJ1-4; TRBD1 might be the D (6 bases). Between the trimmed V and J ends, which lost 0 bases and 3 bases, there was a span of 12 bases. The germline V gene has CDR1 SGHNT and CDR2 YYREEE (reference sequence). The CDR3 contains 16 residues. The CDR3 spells CASSLGRGTPNEKLFF. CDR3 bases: TGTGCCAGCAGCTTGGGCAGGGGCACGCCTAATGAAAAACTGTTTTTT. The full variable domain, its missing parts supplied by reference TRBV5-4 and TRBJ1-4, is ETGVTQSPTHLIKTRGQQVTLRCSSQSGHNTVSWYQQALGQGPQFIFQYYREEENGRGNFPPRFSGLQFPNYSSELNVNALELDDSALYLCASSLGRGTPNEKLFFGSGTQLSVL.

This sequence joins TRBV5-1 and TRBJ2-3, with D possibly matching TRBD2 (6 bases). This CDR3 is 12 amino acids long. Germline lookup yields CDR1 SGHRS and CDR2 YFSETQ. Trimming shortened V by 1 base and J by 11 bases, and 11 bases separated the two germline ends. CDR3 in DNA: TGCGCCAGCAGCTTGACGACGGGGGTGCAGTATTTT. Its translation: CASSLTTGVQYF.

The CDR3 loop is CASRQGDAGDNQPQHF. CDR3 coding DNA: TGTGCCAGTAGGCAGGGGGACGCTGGTGACAATCAGCCCCAGCATTTT. The chain recombines TRBV2 with TRBJ1-5, with 7 bases that match TRBD1. V shed 9 bases and J 3 bases; nucleotides not matched to a gene: 14. CDR1 is SNHLY and CDR2 is FYNNEI in the germline V gene. The CDR3 extends over 16 amino acids.

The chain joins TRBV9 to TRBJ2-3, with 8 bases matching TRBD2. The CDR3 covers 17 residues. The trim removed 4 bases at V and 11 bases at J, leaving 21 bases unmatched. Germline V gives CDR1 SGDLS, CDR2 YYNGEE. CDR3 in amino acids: CASSSVTFTSGDRGQYF. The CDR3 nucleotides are TGTGCCAGCAGCTCCGTAACGTTTACTAGCGGAGATCGGGGGCAGTATTTT.

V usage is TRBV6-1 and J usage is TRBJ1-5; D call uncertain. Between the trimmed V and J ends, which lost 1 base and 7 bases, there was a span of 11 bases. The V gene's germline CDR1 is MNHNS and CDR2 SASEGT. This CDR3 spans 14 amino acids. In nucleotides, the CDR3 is TGTGCCAGCAGTGAAGTCGGAGGGCGACAGCCCCAGCATTTT. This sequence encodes CASSEVGGRQPQHF.

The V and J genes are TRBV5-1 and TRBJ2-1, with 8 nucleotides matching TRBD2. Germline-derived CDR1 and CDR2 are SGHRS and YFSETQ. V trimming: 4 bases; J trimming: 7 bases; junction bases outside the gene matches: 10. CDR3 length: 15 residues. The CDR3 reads CASSTTSGKRNEQFF. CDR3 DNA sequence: TGCGCCAGCAGCACCACTAGCGGTAAAAGGAATGAGCAGTTCTTC.